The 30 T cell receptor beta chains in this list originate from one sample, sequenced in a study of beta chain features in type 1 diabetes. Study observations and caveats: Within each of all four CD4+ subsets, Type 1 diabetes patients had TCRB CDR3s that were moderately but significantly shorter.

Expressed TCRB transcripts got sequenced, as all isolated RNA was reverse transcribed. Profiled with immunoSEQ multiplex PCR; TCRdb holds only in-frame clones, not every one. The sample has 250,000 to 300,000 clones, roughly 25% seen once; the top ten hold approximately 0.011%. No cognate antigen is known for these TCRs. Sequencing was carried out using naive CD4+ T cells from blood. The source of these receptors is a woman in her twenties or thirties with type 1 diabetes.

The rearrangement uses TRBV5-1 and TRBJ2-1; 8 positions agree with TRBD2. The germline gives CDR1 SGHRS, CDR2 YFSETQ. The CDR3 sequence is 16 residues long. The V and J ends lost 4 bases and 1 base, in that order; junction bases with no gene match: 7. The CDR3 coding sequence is TGCGCCAGCAGCCTGATAGCGGGAACTTCCTACAATGAGCAGTTCTTC. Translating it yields CASSLIAGTSYNEQFF.

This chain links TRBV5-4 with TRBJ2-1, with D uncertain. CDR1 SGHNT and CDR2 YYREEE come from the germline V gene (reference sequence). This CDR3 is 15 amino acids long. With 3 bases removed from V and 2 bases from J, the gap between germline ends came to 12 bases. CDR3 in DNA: TGTGCCAGCAGCTCGAATCCAGCGACCTACAATGAGCAGTTCTTC. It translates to CASSSNPATYNEQFF.

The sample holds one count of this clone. The CDR3 DNA sequence: TGTGCCAGTAGTATTCTCCAACACTACACCTTC. It codes for CASSILQHYTF. The V and J genes are TRBV19 and TRBJ1-2; D not resolved. The CDR3 runs to 11 residues. Germline V gives CDR1 LNHDA, CDR2 SQIVND (reference sequence). Trimming stripped 3 bases from V and 10 bases from J, with 9 bases between.

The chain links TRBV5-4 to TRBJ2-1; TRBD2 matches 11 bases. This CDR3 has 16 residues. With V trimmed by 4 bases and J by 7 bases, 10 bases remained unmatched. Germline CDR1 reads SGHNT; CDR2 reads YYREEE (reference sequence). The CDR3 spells CASSVAGGRAWNEQFF. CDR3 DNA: TGTGCCAGCAGCGTAGCGGGAGGGCGAGCATGGAATGAGCAGTTCTTC.

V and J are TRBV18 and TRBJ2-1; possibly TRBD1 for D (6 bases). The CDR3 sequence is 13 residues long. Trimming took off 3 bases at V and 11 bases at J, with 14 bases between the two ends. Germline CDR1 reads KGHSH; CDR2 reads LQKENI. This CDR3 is CASSPFPDSKQFF. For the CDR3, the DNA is TGTGCCAGCTCACCGTTTCCGGACAGTAAGCAGTTCTTC.

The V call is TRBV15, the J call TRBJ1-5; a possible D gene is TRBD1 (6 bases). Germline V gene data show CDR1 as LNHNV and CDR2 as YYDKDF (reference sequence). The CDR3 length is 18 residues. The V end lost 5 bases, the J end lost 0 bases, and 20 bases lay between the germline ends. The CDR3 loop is CATSGGHGGYFSNQPQHF. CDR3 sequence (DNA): TGTGCCACCAGCGGGGGACACGGGGGGTATTTTAGCAATCAGCCCCAGCATTTT.

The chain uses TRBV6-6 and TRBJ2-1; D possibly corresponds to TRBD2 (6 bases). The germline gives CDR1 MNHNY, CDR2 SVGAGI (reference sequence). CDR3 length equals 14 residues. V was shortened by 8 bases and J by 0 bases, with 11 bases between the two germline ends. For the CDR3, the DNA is TGTGCCAGCGGTTTGACTAGCTCCTACAATGAGCAGTTCTTC. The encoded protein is CASGLTSSYNEQFF.

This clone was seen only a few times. In DNA, the CDR3 is TGCAGCGTGGGACAGTTAGCGGGAGATTGGTCAGATACGCAGTATTTT. Protein sequence: CSVGQLAGDWSDTQYF. This chain connects TRBV29-1 to TRBJ2-3; 9 bases map to TRBD2. The CDR3 runs 16 residues. CDR1 is SQVTM, CDR2 ANQGSEA, per germline. The junction had 14 bases not matched to a gene; V was cut back by 6 bases and J by 4 bases.

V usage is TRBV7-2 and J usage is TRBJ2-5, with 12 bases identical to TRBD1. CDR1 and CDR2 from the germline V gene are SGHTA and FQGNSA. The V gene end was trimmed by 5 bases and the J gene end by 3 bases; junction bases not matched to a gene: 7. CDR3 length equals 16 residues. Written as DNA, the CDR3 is TGTGCCAGCAGCGCGGGGGACAGGGGGCGGAAAGAGACCCAGTACTTC. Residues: CASSAGDRGRKETQYF.

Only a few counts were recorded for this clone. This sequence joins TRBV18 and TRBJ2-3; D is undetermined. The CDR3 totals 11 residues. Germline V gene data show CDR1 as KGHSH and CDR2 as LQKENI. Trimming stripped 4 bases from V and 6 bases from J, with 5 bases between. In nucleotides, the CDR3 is TGTGCCAGCTCACAATCTGATACGCAGTATTTT. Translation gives CASSQSDTQYF.

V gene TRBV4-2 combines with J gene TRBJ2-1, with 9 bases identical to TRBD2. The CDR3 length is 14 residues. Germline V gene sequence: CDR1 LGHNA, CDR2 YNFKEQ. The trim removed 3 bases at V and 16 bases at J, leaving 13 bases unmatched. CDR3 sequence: CASSQTNSGSSSFF. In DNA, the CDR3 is TGTGCCAGCAGCCAGACGAATAGCGGGAGCTCTTCCTTCTTC.

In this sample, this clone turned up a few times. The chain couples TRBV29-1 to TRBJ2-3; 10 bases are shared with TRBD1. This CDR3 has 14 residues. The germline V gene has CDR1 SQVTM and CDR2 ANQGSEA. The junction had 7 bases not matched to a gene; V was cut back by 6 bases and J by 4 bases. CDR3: CSVAGTGASDTQYF. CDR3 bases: TGCAGCGTAGCCGGGACAGGGGCTTCAGATACGCAGTATTTT.

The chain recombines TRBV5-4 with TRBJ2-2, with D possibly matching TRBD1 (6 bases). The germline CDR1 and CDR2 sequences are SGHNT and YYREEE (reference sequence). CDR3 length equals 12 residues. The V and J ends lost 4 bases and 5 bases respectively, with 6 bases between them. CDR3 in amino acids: CASSGTTGELFF. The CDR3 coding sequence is TGTGCCAGCAGCGGGACAACCGGGGAGCTGTTTTTT.

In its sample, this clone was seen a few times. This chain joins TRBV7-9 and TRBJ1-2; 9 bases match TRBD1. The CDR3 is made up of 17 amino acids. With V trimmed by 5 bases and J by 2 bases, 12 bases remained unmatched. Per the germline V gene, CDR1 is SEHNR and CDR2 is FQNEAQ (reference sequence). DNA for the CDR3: TGTGCCAGCAGCAAGATGAGGGGGACAGGGACAAACTATGGCTACACCTTC. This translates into CASSKMRGTGTNYGYTF.

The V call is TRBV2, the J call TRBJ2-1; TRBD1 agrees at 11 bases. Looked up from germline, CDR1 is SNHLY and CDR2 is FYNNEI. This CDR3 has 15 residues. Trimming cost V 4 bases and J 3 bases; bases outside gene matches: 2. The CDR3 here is CASSAGTGGYNEQFF. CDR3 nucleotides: TGTGCCAGCAGTGCCGGGACAGGGGGCTACAATGAGCAGTTCTTC.

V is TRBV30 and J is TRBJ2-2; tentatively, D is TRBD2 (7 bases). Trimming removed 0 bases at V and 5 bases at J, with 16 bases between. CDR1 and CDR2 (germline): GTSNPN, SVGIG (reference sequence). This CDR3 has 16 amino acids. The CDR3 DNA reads TGTGCCTGGAGTGTTTGGGGGGGCGTGGGTACCGGGGAGCTGTTTTTT. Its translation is CAWSVWGGVGTGELFF.

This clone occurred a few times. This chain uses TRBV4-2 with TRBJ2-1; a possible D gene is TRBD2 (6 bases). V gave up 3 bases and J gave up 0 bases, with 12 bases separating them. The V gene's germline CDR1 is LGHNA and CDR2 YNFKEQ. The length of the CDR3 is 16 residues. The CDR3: CASSQLAQSSYNEQFF. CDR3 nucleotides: TGTGCCAGCAGCCAGCTAGCGCAGAGCTCCTACAATGAGCAGTTCTTC.

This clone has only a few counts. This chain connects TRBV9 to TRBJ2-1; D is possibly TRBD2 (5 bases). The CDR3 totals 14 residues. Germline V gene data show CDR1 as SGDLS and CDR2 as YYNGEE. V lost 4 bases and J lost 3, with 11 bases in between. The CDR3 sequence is CASSTQGLYNEQFF. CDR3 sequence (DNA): TGTGCCAGCAGCACCCAAGGACTCTACAATGAGCAGTTCTTC.

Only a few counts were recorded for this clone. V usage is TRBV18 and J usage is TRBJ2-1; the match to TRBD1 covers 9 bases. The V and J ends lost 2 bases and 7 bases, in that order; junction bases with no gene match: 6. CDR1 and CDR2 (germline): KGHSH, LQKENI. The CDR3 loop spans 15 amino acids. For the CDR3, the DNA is TGTGCCAGCTCACCATCACAGGGGGCCCTAAATGAGCAGTTCTTC. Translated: CASSPSQGALNEQFF.

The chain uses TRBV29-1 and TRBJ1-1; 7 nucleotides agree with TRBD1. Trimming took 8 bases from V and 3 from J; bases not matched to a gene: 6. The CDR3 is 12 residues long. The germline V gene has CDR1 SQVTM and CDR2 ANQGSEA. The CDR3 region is CSSEGADTEAFF. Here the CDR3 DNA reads TGCAGCTCCGAGGGGGCGGACACTGAAGCTTTCTTT.

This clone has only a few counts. The CDR3 reads CSVEDRPAWRAFF. CDR3 nucleotide sequence: TGCAGCGTTGAAGATCGTCCCGCTTGGAGAGCTTTCTTT. This chain connects TRBV29-1 to TRBJ1-1; D is uncertain. In germline, CDR1 is SQVTM, CDR2 ANQGSEA. Trimming left V 0 bases short and J 10 bases short, with 15 bases between. The CDR3 is made up of 13 amino acids.

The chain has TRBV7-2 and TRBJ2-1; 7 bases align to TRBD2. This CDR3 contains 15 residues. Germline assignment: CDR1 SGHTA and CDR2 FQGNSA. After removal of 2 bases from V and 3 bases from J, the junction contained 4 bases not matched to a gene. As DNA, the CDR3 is TGTGCCAGCAGCTTACTAGCGGCGAACTACAATGAGCAGTTCTTC. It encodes CASSLLAANYNEQFF.

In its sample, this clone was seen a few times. The CDR3 region is CASSDGGETQYF. DNA for the CDR3: TGTGCCAGCAGTGACGGGGGAGAGACCCAGTACTTC. V and J are TRBV6-1 and TRBJ2-5; D is possibly TRBD2 (6 bases). Germline V gene sequence: CDR1 MNHNS, CDR2 SASEGT. V was cut by 3 bases and J by 4 bases, with 6 bases left in between. The CDR3 is made up of 12 amino acids.

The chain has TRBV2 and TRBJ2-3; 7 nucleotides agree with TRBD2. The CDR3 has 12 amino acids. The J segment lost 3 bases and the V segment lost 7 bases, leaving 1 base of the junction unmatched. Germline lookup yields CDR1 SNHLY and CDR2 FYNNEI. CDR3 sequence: CASTGGTDTQYF. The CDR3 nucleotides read TGTGCCAGCACCGGGGGGACAGATACGCAGTATTTT.

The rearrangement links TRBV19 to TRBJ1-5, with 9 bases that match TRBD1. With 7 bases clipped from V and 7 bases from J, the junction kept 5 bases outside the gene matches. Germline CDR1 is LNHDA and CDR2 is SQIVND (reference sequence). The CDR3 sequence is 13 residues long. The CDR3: CASNRGLGQPQHF. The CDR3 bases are TGTGCCAGTAACAGGGGGCTGGGGCAGCCCCAGCATTTT.

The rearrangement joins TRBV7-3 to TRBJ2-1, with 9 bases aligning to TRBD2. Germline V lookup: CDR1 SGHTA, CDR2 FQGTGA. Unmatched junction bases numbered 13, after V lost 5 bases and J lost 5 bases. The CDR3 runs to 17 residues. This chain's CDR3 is CASSLTVASGMNNEQFF. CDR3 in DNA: TGTGCCAGCAGCCTCACGGTGGCTAGCGGGATGAACAATGAGCAGTTCTTC.

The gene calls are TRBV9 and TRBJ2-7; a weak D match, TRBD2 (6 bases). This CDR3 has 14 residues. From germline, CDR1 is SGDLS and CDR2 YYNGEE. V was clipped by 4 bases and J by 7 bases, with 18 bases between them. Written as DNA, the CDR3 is TGTGCCAGCAGCCCCCGCTACGCAGGGAGGGAGCAGTACTTC. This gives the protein CASSPRYAGREQYF.

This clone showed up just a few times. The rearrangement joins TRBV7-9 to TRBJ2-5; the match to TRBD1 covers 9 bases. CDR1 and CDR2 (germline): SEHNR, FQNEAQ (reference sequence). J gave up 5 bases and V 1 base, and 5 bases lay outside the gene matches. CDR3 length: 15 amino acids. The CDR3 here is CASSLGDRESETQYF. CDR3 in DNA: TGTGCCAGCAGCTTAGGGGACAGGGAGAGTGAGACCCAGTACTTC.

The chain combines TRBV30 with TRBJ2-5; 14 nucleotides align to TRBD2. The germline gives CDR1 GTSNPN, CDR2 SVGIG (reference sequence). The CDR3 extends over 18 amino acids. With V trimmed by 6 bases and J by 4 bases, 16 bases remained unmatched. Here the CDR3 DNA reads TGTGCCTGCACCGGACTAGCGGGAGGTCCTTTAAGCGGAGAGACCCAGTACTTC. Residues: CACTGLAGGPLSGETQYF.

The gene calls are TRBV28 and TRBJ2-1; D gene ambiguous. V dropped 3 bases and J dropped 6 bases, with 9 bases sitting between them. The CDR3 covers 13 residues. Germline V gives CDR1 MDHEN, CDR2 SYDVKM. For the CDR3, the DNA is TGTGCCAGCAGTTTTCCCACGGGCAATGAGCAGTTCTTC. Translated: CASSFPTGNEQFF.